A selection of T cell receptor beta chains follows, all from one sample in a study of PD-L1 blockade in urothelial cancer. Data came from immunoSEQ multiplex PCR; TCRdb stores just in-frame clones and leaves some out. The table lists 35,000 to 55,000 clones, roughly 91% of them singletons. Sequencing was performed on PBMCs, taken around atezolizumab (anti-PD-L1) treatment. The origin of the receptors is a woman aged 60 to 75 with urothelial cancer. Each CDR3 is given with its conserved first and last residue. D genes are given only for firm matches. Not all rows give a size; the values are once, few, many and, for expanded clones, a class.

J gene: TRBJ2-2
D gene: TRBD2
V gene: TRBV2
clone size: NA
CDR3 DNA: TGTGCCGGGGGGGGAGACACCGGGGAGCTGTTTTTT
CDR3 protein: CAGGGDTGELFF

J gene: TRBJ2-1
D gene: NA
V gene: TRBV18
clone size: NA
CDR3 DNA: TGTGCCAGCTCACCACAGACAGGTTCCTACAATGAGCAGTTCTTC
CDR3 protein: CASSPQTGSYNEQFF

J gene: TRBJ1-2
D gene: NA
V gene: TRBV7-2
clone size: NA
CDR3 DNA: TGTGCCAGCAGCTTAGCGACGGCAGGGTTATATGGCTACACCTTC
CDR3 protein: CASSLATAGLYGYTF

J gene: TRBJ1-2
D gene: NA
V gene: TRBV4-3
clone size: NA
CDR3 DNA: TGCGCCAGCAGCCAAGAAGGGGGTGGGAATGGCTACACCTTC
CDR3 protein: CASSQEGGGNGYTF

J gene: TRBJ2-3
D gene: NA
V gene: TRBV5-6
clone size: NA
CDR3 DNA: TGTGCCAGCAGCCTCCTGACCGAGAGGACGCAGTATTTT
CDR3 protein: CASSLLTERTQYF

J gene: TRBJ1-4
D gene: NA
V gene: TRBV29-1
clone size: NA
CDR3 DNA: TGCAGCGTTGAAATGGGGGGGGCCGACAGTCTAGTAACTAATGAAAAACTGTTTTTT
CDR3 protein: CSVEMGGADSLVTNEKLFF

J gene: TRBJ1-6
D gene: NA
V gene: TRBV7-9
clone size: few
CDR3 DNA: TGTGCCAGCAGCTTACGGGGAGTTGGTTCACCCCTCCACTTT
CDR3 protein: CASSLRGVGSPLHF

J gene: TRBJ2-7
D gene: NA
V gene: TRBV9
clone size: NA
CDR3 DNA: TGTGCCAGCAGCGTAGGACCCCACGGGCAGGGTAGTTCGGGCGAGCAGTACTTC
CDR3 protein: CASSVGPHGQGSSGEQYF

J gene: TRBJ2-7
D gene: TRBD2
V gene: TRBV2
clone size: NA
CDR3 DNA: TGTGCCAGCATTCGCCAGCGGGAGGGCGAGCAGTACTTC
CDR3 protein: CASIRQREGEQYF

J gene: TRBJ2-1
D gene: NA
V gene: TRBV19
clone size: NA
CDR3 DNA: TGTGCCAGTAGTCGGGTTAGAGCCTCCTACAATGAGCAGTTCTTC
CDR3 protein: CASSRVRASYNEQFF

J gene: TRBJ1-2
D gene: NA
V gene: TRBV5-1
clone size: NA
CDR3 DNA: TGCGCCAGCAGCTCCTCTCAGAGGGATGGCTACACCTTC
CDR3 protein: CASSSSQRDGYTF

J gene: TRBJ2-1
D gene: TRBD2
V gene: TRBV7-6
clone size: NA
CDR3 DNA: TGTGCCAGCAGCTTAAGTTCTGGCGGGAGCTATTTACAGTTCTTC
CDR3 protein: CASSLSSGGSYLQFF

J gene: TRBJ2-7
D gene: NA
V gene: TRBV7-9
clone size: NA
CDR3 DNA: TGTGCCAGCAGTCCAACCCCGACAGGATTCGAGCAGTACTTC
CDR3 protein: CASSPTPTGFEQYF

J gene: TRBJ1-1
D gene: NA
V gene: TRBV5-1
clone size: NA
CDR3 DNA: TGCGCCAGCAGCTTGGAGGGGAATCGGAACACTGAAGCTTTCTTT
CDR3 protein: CASSLEGNRNTEAFF

J gene: TRBJ2-1
D gene: TRBD2
V gene: TRBV11-2
clone size: NA
CDR3 DNA: TGTGCCAGCAGTCCGTTTTCAACTAGCGGGGGGGCCCATGAGCAGTTCTTC
CDR3 protein: CASSPFSTSGGAHEQFF

J gene: TRBJ2-2
D gene: NA
V gene: TRBV29-1
clone size: many
CDR3 DNA: TGCAGCGTTGCTGGCGGGCCGAACACCGGGGAGCTGTTTTTT
CDR3 protein: CSVAGGPNTGELFF

J gene: TRBJ2-7
D gene: NA
V gene: TRBV5-1
clone size: few
CDR3 DNA: TGCGCCAGCAGCGAAGGGGGGGTTGGCTCCTACGAGCAGTACTTC
CDR3 protein: CASSEGGVGSYEQYF

J gene: TRBJ2-5
D gene: TRBD1
V gene: TRBV6-1
clone size: NA
CDR3 DNA: TGTGCCTGCAAGTTCGGGACAGGCGAACAAGAGACCCAGTACTTC
CDR3 protein: CACKFGTGEQETQYF

J gene: TRBJ1-4
D gene: NA
V gene: TRBV7-8
clone size: once
CDR3 DNA: TGTGCCAGCAGCAAGACAGGCGCTTTTAATGAAAAACTGTTTTTT
CDR3 protein: CASSKTGAFNEKLFF

J gene: TRBJ2-7
D gene: TRBD2
V gene: TRBV7-2
clone size: NA
CDR3 DNA: TGTGCCAGCAGCTTCCCCACCCGACTAGCGGCCTACGAGCAGTACTTC
CDR3 protein: CASSFPTRLAAYEQYF

J gene: TRBJ1-2
D gene: NA
V gene: TRBV2
clone size: NA
CDR3 DNA: TGTGCCAGCAGTGAATCGGGCGCGGGAGGCTACACCTTC
CDR3 protein: CASSESGAGGYTF

J gene: TRBJ1-2
D gene: NA
V gene: TRBV7-2
clone size: NA
CDR3 DNA: TGTGCCAGCAGCTTAGTCAGGGGAGACTATGGCTACACCTTC
CDR3 protein: CASSLVRGDYGYTF

J gene: TRBJ2-7
D gene: TRBD1
V gene: TRBV29-1
clone size: NA
CDR3 DNA: TGCAGCGTTGAAGAAGACAGGGTTGCCGACGAGCAGTACTTC
CDR3 protein: CSVEEDRVADEQYF

J gene: TRBJ1-5
D gene: NA
V gene: TRBV10-3
clone size: once
CDR3 DNA: TGTGCCATCAGTGAGACAGCCCGATCTAATCAGCCCCAGCATTTT
CDR3 protein: CAISETARSNQPQHF

J gene: TRBJ2-7
D gene: NA
V gene: TRBV10-3
clone size: NA
CDR3 DNA: TGTGCCATCAGTGAGTTTGGGCAGGGGTACGAGCAGTACTTC
CDR3 protein: CAISEFGQGYEQYF